This entry lists 10 T cell receptor beta chains sequenced from one sample in a study of Graves' ophthalmopathy and Graves' hyperthyroidism. RNA served as the template for amplifying TCR beta CDR3 regions. Second-round multiplex PCR came after first-round RT-PCR with HTBI primers. TCRdb reanalysed the multiplex PCR reads using MiXCR and keeps one entry per CDR3 protein. Of approximately 1.2 million distinct CDR3 sequences in the sample, less than 45% were seen once. The specimen was peripheral blood or thyroid tissue (not recorded which). All receptors come from an adult man with Graves' hyperthyroidism.

The table lists this clonotype with many counts. The chain employs TRBV2 and TRBJ1-6; 7 bases line up with TRBD1. The CDR3 has 15 amino acids. Germline values: CDR1 SNHLY, CDR2 FYNNEI. The ends lost 7 bases at V and 5 bases at J; junction bases unmatched: 8. CDR3 protein: CASKFLQGHNSPLHF. Written as DNA, the CDR3 is TGTGCCAGCAAATTTCTACAGGGGCATAATTCACCCCTCCACTTT.

This clonotype has a count of ten or more. The chain carries TRBV20-1 and TRBJ2-7; D remains unclear. This CDR3 comprises 12 residues. Germline-derived CDR1 and CDR2 are DFQATT and SNEGSKA (reference sequence). V shed 7 bases and J shed 6 bases, with 16 bases lying between them. The CDR3 region has the DNA TGCAGTGGCCACCCCCGATTTGGCGAGCAGTACTTC. Protein product: CSGHPRFGEQYF.

This clonotype was detected only once. A much larger clone lies one base from this, so it may be a read error. The chain carries TRBV29-1 and TRBJ2-7; D perhaps matches TRBD1 (5 bases). V dropped 5 bases and J dropped 4 bases, with 15 bases sitting between them. Germline lookup yields CDR1 SQVTM and CDR2 ANQGSEA. This CDR3 region has 13 residues. CDR3 DNA sequence: TGCAGCGTTATCGGGTTGGGGCTTTACGAGCAGTACTTC. Its translation is CSVIGLGLYEQYF.

V gene TRBV7-6 combines with J gene TRBJ1-1, with a possible D match to TRBD1 (5 bases). The CDR3 spans 18 residues. The V and J ends lost 2 bases and 1 base respectively, with 20 bases between them. The germline V gene encodes CDR1 SGHVS and CDR2 FNYEAQ. The CDR3 spells CASSLRPGEEVWNTEAFF. CDR3 nucleotide sequence: TGTGCCAGCAGCTTAAGGCCGGGGGAAGAGGTTTGGAACACTGAAGCTTTCTTT.

This clonotype was seen at least ten times. The J gene is TRBJ1-6, the V gene TRBV7-9; tentatively, D is TRBD1 (5 bases). The germline V gene has CDR1 SEHNR and CDR2 FQNEAQ (reference sequence). Trimming took 5 bases from V and 10 from J, leaving 30 bases between them. CDR3 length: 19 residues. CDR3 sequence (DNA): TGTGCCAGCAGCATTAGTCACGTAGATGGGCCTCAATCAGGGTCACCCCTCCACTTT. The encoded protein is CASSISHVDGPQSGSPLHF.

Comments on this clonotype: An end of the junction does not agree with germline; a read error may underlie this. The chain has TRBV7-2 and TRBJ2-7; possible D gene TRBD1, 5 bases. Looked up from germline, CDR1 is SGHTA and CDR2 is FQGNSA. The CDR3 is 11 residues long. In nucleotides, the CDR3 is TGTGCCAGCAGCAACTGGGGCGAGCAGAACTTC. Residues: CASSNWGEQNF.

There are a few counts of this clonotype. The gene calls are TRBV29-1 and TRBJ1-4; a possible D gene is TRBD1 (6 bases). Trimming took off 3 bases at V and 8 bases at J, with 13 bases between the two ends. In germline, CDR1 is SQVTM, CDR2 ANQGSEA. The CDR3 covers 13 residues. The CDR3 spells CSVEGRGGEKLFF. The CDR3 nucleotides read TGCAGCGTTGAGGGCAGGGGAGGCGAAAAACTGTTTTTT.

This rearrangement joins TRBV25-1 to TRBJ2-5, with D possibly being TRBD1 (5 bases). There are 17 residues in the CDR3. V lost 0 bases and J 2 bases, leaving 16 bases between the germline ends. Germline CDR1 and CDR2: MGHDK and SYGVNS. CDR3 coding DNA: TGTGCCAGCAGTGAATATATCAGACAGTTCCGGCAAGAGACCCAGTACTTC. Translated: CASSEYIRQFRQETQYF.

The chain recombines TRBV29-1 with TRBJ2-3, with D uncertain. Trimming removed 7 bases at V and 4 bases at J, with 9 bases between. This CDR3 is 11 amino acids long. CDR1 SQVTM and CDR2 ANQGSEA come from the germline V gene. CDR3 sequence (DNA): TGCAGCGGGGGTAGGGCAGATACGCAGTATTTT. Protein sequence: CSGGRADTQYF.

There are a few counts of this clonotype. The chain links TRBV2 to TRBJ2-2; D tentatively fits TRBD1 or TRBD2 (5 bases each). The CDR3 sequence is 16 residues long. V lost 7 bases, J lost 6 bases, and 21 bases lay in between. Germline-derived CDR1 and CDR2 are SNHLY and FYNNEI. CDR3 sequence reads: CASKSPGRIFSGELFF. The DNA of the CDR3 is TGTGCCAGCAAAAGTCCGGGACGAATTTTTTCCGGGGAGCTGTTTTTT.